The present T cell receptor beta chain was sequenced within a study of graft-versus-host responses after intestinal transplantation. General study results and limits: Analysis identified GvH clones in recipient marrow, with some appearing first in ileum or blood. Early post-transplant declines in HvG were associated with peak levels of circulating GvH clones.

A word on this clone: The target antigen is unknown.

Assay used: immunoSEQ multiplex PCR; TCRdb lists only in-frame clones, some missing. Of under 90,000 clones detected, 85% to 90% appear once; the ten largest clones hold 3.5% to 5%. The clonotype comes from a human donor who was the organ donor for an intestinal transplant. This specimen was unstimulated CD8+ T cells sorted from spleen or lymph node cells, taken before transplant.

The CDR3 is CASSYSGTASNQPQHF. Here the CDR3 DNA reads TGTGCCAGCAGTTACTCCGGGACAGCTAGCAATCAGCCCCAGCATTTT. This chain connects TRBV6-5 to TRBJ1-5, with TRBD1 matching over 7 bases. V dropped 0 bases and J dropped 0; count of bases not matched to a gene: 2. Germline values: CDR1 MNHEY, CDR2 SVGAGI. This CDR3 region has 16 residues.